This TCR beta chain is from a study of identical twins. This clonotype was seen repeatedly, ten times or more. This CDR3 contains 16 residues. Germline loops: CDR1 MNHEY, CDR2 SVGEGT. With 6 bases clipped from V and 10 bases from J, the junction kept 12 bases outside the gene matches. TCRdb passed the 5' RACE reads through MiXCR, listing each CDR3 protein once. The data hold some 330,000 distinct CDR3 sequences, with roughly 9% observed a single time. The sequenced sample consisted of naive T cells sorted from blood. The receptor was derived from a woman aged 50 to 60 in good health. The chain recombines TRBV6-2 or TRBV6-3 with TRBJ2-1; 13 bases align to TRBD2. The CDR3 region has the DNA TGTGCCAGCAGATCCGCCGGGACTAGCGGGACACGGGAGCAGTTCTTC. Translation gives CASRSAGTSGTREQFF.